This T cell receptor (beta chain) was recorded in a study of cytomegalovirus exposure and HLA in healthy donors. Trimming at V came to 2 bases and at J to 4 bases, leaving 7 bases not matched to a gene. Germline lookup yields CDR1 MNHEY and CDR2 SVGAGI. CDR3 length: 15 amino acids. Primers included in the PCR were 60 Vbeta and 13 Jbeta primers. The table came from immunoSEQ multiplex PCR; TCRdb's copy has only in-frame clones and leaves some out. The profile shows about 190,000 clones, roughly 77% of them singletons. Overall study findings and caveats: Of the V segments, some could not be distinguished, including TRBV6-2 and TRBV6-3, and were excluded. In vitro work confirmed that three CMV-associated chains recognize CMV antigens. It was only CMV serostatus that was available as immune exposure information.

With regard to this clone: Its specificity is not known.

This sequence originates from a man aged 25 to 45 in good health and CMV-seropositive. The J gene is TRBJ2-5, the V gene TRBV6-5, with 7 bases lining up with TRBD2. The sample was PBMCs. CDR3: CASSYGGRARETQYF. The DNA of the CDR3 is TGTGCCAGCAGTTACGGGGGGAGGGCCCGAGAGACCCAGTACTTC.